This record covers a single T cell receptor (beta chain). The record originates from a study of blood T cell repertoires in COVID-19. Study-wide background: PBMCs, B-cell-depleted T cells, or T cells provided the cDNA or gDNA that made up the material.

Trimming left V 2 bases short and J 1 base short, with 17 bases between. This CDR3 is 17 amino acids long. In germline, CDR1 is PRHDT, CDR2 FYEKMQ (reference sequence). The study recruited people aged about 18 to 90 years across 20 to 30 US areas. Categorization into cohorts depended on clinical history that participants reported. Assay used: immunoSEQ multiplex PCR; TCRdb lists only in-frame clones, some missing. This table holds around 250,000 clones, approximately 90% found once. The sample taken for sequencing was PBMCs or T cells enriched from blood (not recorded which). This sequence originates from a woman aged 30 to 39 with acute COVID-19. The V call is TRBV13, the J call TRBJ1-1, with unresolved D. Here the CDR3 DNA reads TGTGCCAGCAGCTTAACTTCAGAAGTGAGCGGGAACACTGAAGCTTTCTTT. Translating gives CASSLTSEVSGNTEAFF.